This T cell receptor (beta chain) came from a study of T-cell memory formation after mild COVID-19. TCRalpha and TCRbeta libraries used 5'RACE with constant-segment primers and UMIs. TCRdb reprocessed the 5' RACE reads via MiXCR and lists one record per CDR3 protein. The sample holds under 250,000 distinct CDR3 sequences, 27% seen once. CDR3 size: 14 residues. Germline V gene data show CDR1 as KGHDR and CDR2 as SFDVKD. The V end was cut by 5 bases, the J end by 3 bases, with 11 bases between. Sequencing input: PBMCs or a T cell subset sorted from them (not recorded which). The receptor was derived from an adult woman who had mild COVID-19 (a few samples of this study predate the infection). Cell type and time point are not known. This sequence joins TRBV24-1 and TRBJ2-3; a possible D gene is TRBD1 (7 bases). CDR3 region: CATSGRGRTDTQYF. In DNA form, the CDR3 reads TGTGCCACCAGTGGGAGGGGGCGGACAGATACGCAGTATTTT.